The present TCR beta chain was sequenced within a study of cytomegalovirus exposure and HLA in healthy donors. Regarding this clone: Its antigen is undetermined.

Germline CDR1 and CDR2: MNHEY and SMNVEV (reference sequence). The V end lost 4 bases, the J end lost 4 bases, and 20 bases lay between the germline ends. The length of the CDR3 is 16 residues. Repertoires were generated with immunoSEQ multiplex PCR, while TCRdb's copy carries only in-frame clones and drops some. The sample lists 100,000 to 150,000 clones; under 90% were seen once. Study-level findings and limits: Most TCR sequences were uncommon, yet certain public TCRs appeared in many donors. There were 150 to 200 TCR beta chains listed as cytomegalovirus-associated. First-cohort TCR clusters were later found to tend to co-occur in the 120 validation repertoires.

The receptor was isolated from a woman aged 18-29 years in good health and CMV-seronegative. The chain employs TRBV27 and TRBJ2-7; perhaps TRBD1 as D (6 bases). The source material was PBMCs. This CDR3 is CASSWSPGTSIYEQYF. The CDR3 DNA reads as TGTGCCAGCAGTTGGTCCCCCGGGACATCCATATACGAGCAGTACTTC.